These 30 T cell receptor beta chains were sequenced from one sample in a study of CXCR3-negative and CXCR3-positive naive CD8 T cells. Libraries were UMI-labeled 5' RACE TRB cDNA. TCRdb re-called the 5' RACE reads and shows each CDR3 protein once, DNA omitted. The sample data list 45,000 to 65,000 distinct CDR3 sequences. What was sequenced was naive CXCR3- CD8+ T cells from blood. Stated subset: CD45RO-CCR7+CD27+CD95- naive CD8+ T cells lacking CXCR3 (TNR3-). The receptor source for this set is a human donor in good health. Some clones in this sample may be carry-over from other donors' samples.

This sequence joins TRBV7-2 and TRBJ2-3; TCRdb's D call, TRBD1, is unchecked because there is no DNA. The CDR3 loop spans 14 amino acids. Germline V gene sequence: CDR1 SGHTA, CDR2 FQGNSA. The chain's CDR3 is CASPPWEVTDTQYF.

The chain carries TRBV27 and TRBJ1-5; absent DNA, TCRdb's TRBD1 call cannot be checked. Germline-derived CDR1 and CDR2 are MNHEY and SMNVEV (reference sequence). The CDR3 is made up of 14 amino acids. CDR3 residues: CASSYTGPAQPQHF.

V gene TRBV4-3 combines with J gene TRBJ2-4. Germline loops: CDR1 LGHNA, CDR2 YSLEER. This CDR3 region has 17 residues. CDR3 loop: CASSQNLVSGPKNIQYF.

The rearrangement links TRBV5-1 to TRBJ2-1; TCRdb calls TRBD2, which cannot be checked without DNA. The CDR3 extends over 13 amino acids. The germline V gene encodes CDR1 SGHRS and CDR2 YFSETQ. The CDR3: CAARFSGSNEQFF.

The CDR3 sequence is CASSSGQGLEETQYF. The J gene is TRBJ2-5, the V gene TRBV7-9; lacking DNA, the TRBD1 call made by TCRdb goes unchecked. Germline V CDR1 and CDR2: SEHNR, FQNEAQ (reference sequence). This CDR3 is 15 amino acids long.

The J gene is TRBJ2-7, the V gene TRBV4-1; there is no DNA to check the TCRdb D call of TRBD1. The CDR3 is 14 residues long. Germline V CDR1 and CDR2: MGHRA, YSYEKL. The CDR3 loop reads CASSPPGYTYEQYF.

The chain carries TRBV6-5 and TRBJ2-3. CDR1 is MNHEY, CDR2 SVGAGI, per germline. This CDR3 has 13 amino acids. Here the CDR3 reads CASSFGGTDTQYF.

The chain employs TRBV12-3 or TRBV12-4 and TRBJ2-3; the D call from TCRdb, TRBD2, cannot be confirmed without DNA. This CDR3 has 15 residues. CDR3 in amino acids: CASSPTTSWVGTQYF.

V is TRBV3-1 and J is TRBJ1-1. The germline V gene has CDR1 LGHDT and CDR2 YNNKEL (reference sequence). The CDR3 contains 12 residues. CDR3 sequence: CASSPMNTEAFF.

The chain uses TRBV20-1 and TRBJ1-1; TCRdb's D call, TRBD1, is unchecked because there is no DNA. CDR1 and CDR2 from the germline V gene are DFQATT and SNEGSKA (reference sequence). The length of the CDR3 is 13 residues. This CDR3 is CSARETGITEAFF.

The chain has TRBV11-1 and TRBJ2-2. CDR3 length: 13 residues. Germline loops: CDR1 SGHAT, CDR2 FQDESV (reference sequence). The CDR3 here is CASSFGWTGELFF. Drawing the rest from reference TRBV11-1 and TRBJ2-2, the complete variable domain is EAEVAQSPRYKITEKSQAVAFWCDPISGHATLYWYRQILGQGPELLVQFQDESVVDDSQLPKDRFSAERLKGVDSTLKIQPAELGDSAMYLCASSFGWTGELFFGEGSRLTVL.

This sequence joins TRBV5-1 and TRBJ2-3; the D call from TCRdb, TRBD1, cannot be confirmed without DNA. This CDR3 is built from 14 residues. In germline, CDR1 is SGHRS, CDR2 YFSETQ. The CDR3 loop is CASSLFRGTDTQYF.

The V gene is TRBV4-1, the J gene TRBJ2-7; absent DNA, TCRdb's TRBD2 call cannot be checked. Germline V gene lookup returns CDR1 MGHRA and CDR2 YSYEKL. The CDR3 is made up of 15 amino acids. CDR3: CASSQVAGGMGEQYF.

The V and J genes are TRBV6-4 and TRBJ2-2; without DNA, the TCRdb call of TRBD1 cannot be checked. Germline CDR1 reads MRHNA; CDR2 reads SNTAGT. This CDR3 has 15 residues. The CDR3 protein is CASSPGTGGTGELFF.

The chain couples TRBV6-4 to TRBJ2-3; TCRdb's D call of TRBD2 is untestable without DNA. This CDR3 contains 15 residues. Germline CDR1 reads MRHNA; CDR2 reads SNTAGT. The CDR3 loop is CASSASAGGLDTQYF.

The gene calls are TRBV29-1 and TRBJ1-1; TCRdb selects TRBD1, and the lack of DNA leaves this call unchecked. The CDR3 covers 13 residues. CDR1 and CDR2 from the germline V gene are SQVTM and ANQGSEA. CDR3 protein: CSTGQGALREAFF.

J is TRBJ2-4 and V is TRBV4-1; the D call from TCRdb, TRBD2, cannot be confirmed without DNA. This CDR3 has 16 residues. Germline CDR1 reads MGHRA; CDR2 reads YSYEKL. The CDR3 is CASSQASGGAKNIQYF.

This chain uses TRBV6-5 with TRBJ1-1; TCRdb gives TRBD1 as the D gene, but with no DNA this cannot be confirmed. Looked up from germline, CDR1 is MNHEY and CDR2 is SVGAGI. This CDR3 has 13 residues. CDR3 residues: CASSYRGQGEAFF.

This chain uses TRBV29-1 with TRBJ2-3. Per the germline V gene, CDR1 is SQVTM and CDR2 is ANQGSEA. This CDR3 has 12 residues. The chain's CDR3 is CSVEGWTDTLYF.

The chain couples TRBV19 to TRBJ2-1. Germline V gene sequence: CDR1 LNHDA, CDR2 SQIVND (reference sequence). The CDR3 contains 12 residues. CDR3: CASSIWEAEQFF.

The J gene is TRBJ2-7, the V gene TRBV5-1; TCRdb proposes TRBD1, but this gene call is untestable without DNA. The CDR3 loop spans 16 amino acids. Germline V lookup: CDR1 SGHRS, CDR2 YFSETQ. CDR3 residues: CASSLTPGQSTYEQYF. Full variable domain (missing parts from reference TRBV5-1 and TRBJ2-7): KAGVTQTPRYLIKTRGQQVTLSCSPISGHRSVSWYQQTPGQGLQFLFEYFSETQRNKGNFPGRFSGRQFSNSRSEMNVSTLELGDSALYLCASSLTPGQSTYEQYFGPGTRLTVT.

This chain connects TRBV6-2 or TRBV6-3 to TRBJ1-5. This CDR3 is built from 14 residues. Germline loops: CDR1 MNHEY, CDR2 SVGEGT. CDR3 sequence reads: CATERDPENQPQHF.

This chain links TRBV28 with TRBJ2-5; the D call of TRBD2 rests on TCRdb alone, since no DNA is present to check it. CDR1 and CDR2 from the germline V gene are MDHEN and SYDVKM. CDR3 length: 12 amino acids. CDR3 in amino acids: CASSGPRKTQYF. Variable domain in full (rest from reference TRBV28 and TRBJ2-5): DVKVTQSSRYLVKRTGEKVFLECVQDMDHENMFWYRQDPGLGLRLIYFSYDVKMKEKGDIPEGYSVSREKKERFSLILESASTNQTSMYLCASSGPRKTQYFGPGTRLLVL.

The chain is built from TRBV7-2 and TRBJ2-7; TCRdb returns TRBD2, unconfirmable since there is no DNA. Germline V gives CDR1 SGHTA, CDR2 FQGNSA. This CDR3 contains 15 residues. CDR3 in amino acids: CASSRRTSGGYEQYF.

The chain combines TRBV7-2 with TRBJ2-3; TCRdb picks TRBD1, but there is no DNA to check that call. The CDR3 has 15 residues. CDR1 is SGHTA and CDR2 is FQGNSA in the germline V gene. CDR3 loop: CASSSWAGIRDTQYF.

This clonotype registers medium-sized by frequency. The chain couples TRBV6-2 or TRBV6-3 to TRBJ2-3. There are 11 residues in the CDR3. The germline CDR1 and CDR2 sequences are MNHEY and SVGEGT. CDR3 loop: CASMDTDTQYF.

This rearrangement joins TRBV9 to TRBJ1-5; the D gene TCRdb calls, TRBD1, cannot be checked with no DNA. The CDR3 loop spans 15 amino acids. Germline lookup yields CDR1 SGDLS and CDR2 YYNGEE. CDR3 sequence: CASSETGAGNQPQHF.

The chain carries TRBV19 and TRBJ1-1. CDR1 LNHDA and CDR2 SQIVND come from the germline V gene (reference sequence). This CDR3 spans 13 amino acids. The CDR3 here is CASSILGNTEAFF.

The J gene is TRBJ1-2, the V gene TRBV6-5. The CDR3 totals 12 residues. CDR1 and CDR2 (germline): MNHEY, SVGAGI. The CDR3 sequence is CASSPPNYGYTF.

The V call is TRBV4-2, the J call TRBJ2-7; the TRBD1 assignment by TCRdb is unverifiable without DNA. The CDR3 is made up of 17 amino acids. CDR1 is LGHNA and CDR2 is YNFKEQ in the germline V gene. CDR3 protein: CASSQEGARGWESEQYF.